A selection of T cell receptor beta chains follows, all from one sample in a study of blood T cell repertoires in COVID-19. Only in-frame clones appear in the TCRdb table, and some are missing; sequencing was by immunoSEQ multiplex PCR. Here the sample spans some 70,000 clones, about 91% being singletons. Sequences were obtained from peripheral blood. Receptor source: a human donor in a cohort sampled during active COVID-19. The CDR3 runs from the conserved cysteine through the conserved F or W. D genes are given only for firm matches. Expanded clones are given a class, and other clones once, few, many or no size at all.

TRBJ2-3 | TRBD2 | TRBV7-8 | once | CASSPGGPGTDTQYF | TGTGCCAGCAGCCCGGGGGGGCCGGGCACAGATACGCAGTATTTT
TRBJ1-4 | TRBD1 | TRBV28 | . | CASSRPGTGEEKLFF | TGTGCCAGCAGCCGTCCCGGGACAGGGGAGGAAAAACTGTTTTTT
TRBJ1-1 | . | TRBV12-5 | . | CASGSARDTEAFF | TGTGCTAGTGGTTCTGCCAGGGACACTGAAGCTTTCTTT
TRBJ1-3 | TRBD1 | TRBV4-3 | . | CASSQVPGQGVNTIYF | TGCGCCAGCAGCCAAGTTCCGGGACAGGGAGTAAACACCATATATTTT
TRBJ1-4 | . | TRBV11-2 | few | CASSPPVQGNSEKLFF | TGTGCCAGCAGCCCTCCGGTGCAGGGGAATTCTGAAAAACTGTTTTTT
TRBJ1-1 | . | TRBV5-1 | . | CASSRTASARGSLEAFF | TGCGCCAGCAGCCGTACTGCCTCCGCCCGGGGTAGTCTTGAAGCTTTCTTT
TRBJ2-3 | . | TRBV20-1 | few | CSAYGSDTQYF | TGCAGTGCTTACGGGTCAGATACGCAGTATTTT
TRBJ1-5 | TRBD1 | TRBV9 | . | CASSGGQYSNQPQHF | TGTGCCAGCAGCGGGGGACAGTATAGCAATCAGCCCCAGCATTTT
TRBJ1-3 | . | TRBV19 | . | CASSSPNRASGNTIYF | TGTGCCAGTAGTTCCCCGAACAGGGCCTCTGGAAACACCATATATTTT
TRBJ1-2 | . | TRBV6-2/TRBV6-3 | . | CASSLGQAGGYTF | TGTGCCAGCAGTCTTGGACAAGCAGGTGGCTACACCTTC
TRBJ2-3 | TRBD1 | TRBV7-2 | . | CASSLFRDRGPSDTQYF | TGTGCCAGCAGCTTATTCCGGGACAGGGGGCCATCAGATACGCAGTATTTT
TRBJ2-7 | TRBD1 | TRBV6-5 | few | CASRGTGGESYEQYF | TGTGCCAGCAGAGGCACAGGGGGCGAATCCTACGAGCAGTACTTC
TRBJ2-1 | TRBD1 | TRBV19 | . | CASRPGQGFGEQFF | TGTGCCAGTAGACCGGGACAGGGGTTTGGTGAGCAGTTCTTC
TRBJ1-2 | TRBD1 | TRBV7-2 | . | CASSFPTDRGQGYTF | TGTGCCAGCAGCTTCCCAACAGACAGGGGGCAGGGCTACACCTTC
TRBJ2-2 | . | TRBV6-2/TRBV6-3 | . | CASSYSIGRLANTGELFF | TGTGCCAGCAGTTACTCGATAGGGAGGCTCGCGAACACCGGGGAGCTGTTTTTT
TRBJ2-7 | TRBD1 | TRBV20-1 | . | CSASWDRAVTYEQYF | TGCAGTGCTAGTTGGGACAGGGCAGTTACCTACGAGCAGTACTTC